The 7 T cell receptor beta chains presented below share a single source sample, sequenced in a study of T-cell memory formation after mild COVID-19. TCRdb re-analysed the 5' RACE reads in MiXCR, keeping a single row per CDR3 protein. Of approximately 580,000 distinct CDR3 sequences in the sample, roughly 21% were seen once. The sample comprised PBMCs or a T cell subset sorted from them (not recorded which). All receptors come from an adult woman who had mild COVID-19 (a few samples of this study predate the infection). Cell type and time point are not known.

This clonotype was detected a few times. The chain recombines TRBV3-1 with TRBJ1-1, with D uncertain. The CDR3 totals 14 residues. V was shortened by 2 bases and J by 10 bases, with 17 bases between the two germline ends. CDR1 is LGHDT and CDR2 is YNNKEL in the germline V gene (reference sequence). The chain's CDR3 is CASSQLRPAGGAFF. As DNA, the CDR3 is TGTGCCAGCAGCCAATTACGACCCGCTGGTGGAGCTTTCTTT.

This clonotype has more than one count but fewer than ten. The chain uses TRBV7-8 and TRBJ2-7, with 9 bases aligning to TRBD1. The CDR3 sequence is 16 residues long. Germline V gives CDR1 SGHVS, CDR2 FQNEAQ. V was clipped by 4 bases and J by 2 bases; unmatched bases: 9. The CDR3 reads CASSWARDRAAYEQYF. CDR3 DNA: TGTGCCAGCAGCTGGGCCCGGGACAGGGCTGCCTACGAGCAGTACTTC.

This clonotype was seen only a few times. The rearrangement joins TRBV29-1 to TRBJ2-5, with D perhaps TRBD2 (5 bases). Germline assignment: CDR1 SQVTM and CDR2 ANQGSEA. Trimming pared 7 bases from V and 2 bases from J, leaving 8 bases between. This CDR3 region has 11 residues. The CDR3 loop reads CSAGLQETQYF. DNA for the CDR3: TGCAGCGCTGGACTGCAAGAGACCCAGTACTTC.

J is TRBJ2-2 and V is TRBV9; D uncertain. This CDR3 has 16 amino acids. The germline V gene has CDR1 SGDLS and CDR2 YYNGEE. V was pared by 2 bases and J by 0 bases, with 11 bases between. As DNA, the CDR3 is TGTGCCAGCAGCGTTCTGCCACGGGCGAACACCGGGGAGCTGTTTTTT. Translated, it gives CASSVLPRANTGELFF.

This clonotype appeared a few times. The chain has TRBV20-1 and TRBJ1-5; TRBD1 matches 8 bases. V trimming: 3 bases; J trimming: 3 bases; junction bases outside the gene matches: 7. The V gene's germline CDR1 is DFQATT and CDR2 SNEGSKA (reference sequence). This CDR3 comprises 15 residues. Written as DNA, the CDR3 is TGCAGTGCTAGGAAGCCAGGGGGCCTCAATCAGCCCCAGCATTTT. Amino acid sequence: CSARKPGGLNQPQHF.

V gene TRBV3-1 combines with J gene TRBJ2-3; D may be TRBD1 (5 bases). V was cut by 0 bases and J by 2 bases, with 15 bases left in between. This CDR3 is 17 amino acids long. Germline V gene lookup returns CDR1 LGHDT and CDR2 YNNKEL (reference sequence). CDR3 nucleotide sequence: TGTGCCAGCAGCCAAGATACCTCCAGGGCTAACACAGATACGCAGTATTTT. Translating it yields CASSQDTSRANTDTQYF.

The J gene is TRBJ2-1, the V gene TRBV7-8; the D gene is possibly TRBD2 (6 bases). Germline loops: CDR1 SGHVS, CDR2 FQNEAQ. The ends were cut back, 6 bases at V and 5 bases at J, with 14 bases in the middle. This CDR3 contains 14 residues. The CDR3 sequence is CASRTRTNDNEQFF. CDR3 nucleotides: TGTGCCAGCAGGACCCGGACTAACGACAATGAGCAGTTCTTC.